The T cell receptor (beta chain) under discussion was sequenced for a study of cytomegalovirus exposure and HLA in healthy donors (TCRdb year 2017). Background on the whole study: According to a later analysis, one platform produced both the 110 or so validation repertoires and the approximately 660 repertoires of the first cohort. The study was designed to test whether signatures of past pathogen exposure could be identified by cataloging public T cell receptors. A separate validation cohort of roughly 120 different subjects was used in addition to the 666-subject first cohort. The study combined high-throughput TCR immunosequencing, statistical association of individual TCRs with disease status, and machine learning to predict cytomegalovirus infection status. General study outcomes and caveats: Across donors, most TCR sequences were observed very rarely, whereas some public TCRs were present in many individuals. A later analysis lacked HLA typing for the validation cohort, so it scored co-occurrence in that cohort across all 110 or so repertoires. A total of 150 to 200 TCR beta chains were listed by the study as associated with cytomegalovirus. A few of the identified cytomegalovirus-associated TCR beta chains were confirmed in vitro to be specific for cytomegalovirus antigens. Subsequent analysis determined that TCRs grouped into clusters in the first cohort also showed a tendency toward co-occurrence across the approximately 120 validation repertoires, and approximately 94% of cluster scores exceeded 0. In both the original and validation cohorts, the classifier was reported to diagnose cytomegalovirus status with high specificity and sensitivity. According to the authors, the approach could potentially be generalized to other disease states and immunological phenotypes.

With regard to this clone: The antigen this receptor binds is unknown. No qualities accompany the bases; no much larger clone lies one base away.

Libraries were prepared through the immunoSEQ multiplex PCR assay. The study's processing was this. A statistical classification framework was developed to diagnose cytomegalovirus status using the catalog of TCR beta chain sequences. In its TCRdb copy, this immuneACCESS table keeps in-frame sequences only and misses some clones. Where compared with another copy, unresolved V genes explain less than half of these, and the others have no known cause. The D gene and trimming were derived from the DNA, and the V and J assignments and clone size from that table. The table for this sample lists fewer than 200,000 clones; around 86% of them were counted only once. The leading ten clones occupy roughly 2.7% of the sample. Donors formed part of the validation cohort, which comprised about 130 subjects and was distinct from the first cohort of over 500 subjects. The CDR3, from cysteine to phenylalanine, totals 14 residues. The entry retains the CDR3 DNA only, 42 bases that are in frame from base 1. Ends trimmed: V by 8 bases, J by 4 bases; bases unmatched to a gene: 11. Via the germline V gene, CDR1 is SGHTA and CDR2 FQGNSA.

Recombination linked TRBV7-2 to TRBJ2-7; the central 7 bases match TRBD2. The sample consisted of PBMCs. The source of this sequence is a man between 18 and 35 years old in good health and CMV-seropositive. The DNA sequence follows: TGTGCCAGCTGCCGGGAGGTAGGACTTTACGAGCAGTACTTC. The translation is CASCREVGLYEQYF.